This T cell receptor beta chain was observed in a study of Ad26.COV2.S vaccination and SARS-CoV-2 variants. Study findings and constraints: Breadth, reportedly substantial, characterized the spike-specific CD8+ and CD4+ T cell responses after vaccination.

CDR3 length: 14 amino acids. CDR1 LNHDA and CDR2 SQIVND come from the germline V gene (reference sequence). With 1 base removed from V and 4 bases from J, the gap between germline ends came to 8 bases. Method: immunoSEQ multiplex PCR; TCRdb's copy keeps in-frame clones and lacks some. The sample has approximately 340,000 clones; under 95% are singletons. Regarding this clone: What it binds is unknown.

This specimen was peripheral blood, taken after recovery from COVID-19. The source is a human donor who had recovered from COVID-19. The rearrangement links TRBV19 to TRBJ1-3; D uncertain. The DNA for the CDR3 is TGTGCCAGTAGTATAGGTGGAGCCGGAAACACCATATATTTT. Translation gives CASSIGGAGNTIYF.